The sequence of this TCR beta chain was determined in a study of blood T cell repertoires in COVID-19. The J segment lost 4 bases and the V segment lost 4 bases, leaving 7 bases of the junction unmatched. This CDR3 is built from 16 residues. Germline V gives CDR1 SGHVS, CDR2 FQNEAQ. Seattle's enrolled individuals joined amid active infection and were then monitored longitudinally. Original handling: Estimated nucleated cell counts came from reference gene primer amplification. Sequencing used immunoSEQ multiplex PCR; TCRdb keeps in-frame clones, though not all of them. From that table come the V and J calls and clone size; the DNA was used to work out D and trimming. The table has 150,000 to 200,000 clones, around four fifths seen once; the top ten hold approximately 8.1%.

What was sequenced was peripheral blood. The chain links TRBV7-8 to TRBJ1-2; 12 bases map to TRBD1. The clonotype was recovered from a woman of 80 years or more with COVID-19, enrolled during active disease. The CDR3: CASSWGQGAGGYGYTF. In nucleotides, the CDR3 is TGTGCCAGCAGCTGGGGACAGGGGGCCGGAGGCTATGGCTACACCTTC.